The sequence of this T cell receptor (beta chain) was determined in a study of molecular identifiers for immune sequencing clone quantification. General observations from the study: It was shown that clones above 20 RNA copies held over 99% of effector molecules, but under 1% in naive cells.

The germline gives CDR1 MNHEY, CDR2 SMNVEV (reference sequence). This CDR3 is 13 amino acids long. Trimming shortened V by 3 bases and J by 4 bases, and 9 bases separated the two germline ends. Comment on this clonotype: Its antigen is currently unknown.

Naive CD8 library inputs spanned roughly 17,000 to 1,100,000 sorted cells and 10%, 30% or 50% RNA. Naive CD8 T cells underwent sorting with the CD8+CD4-CCR7+CD45RA+ definition. In preparing bulk TCR libraries, previously described methods and listed TCR primers were used. TCRdb processed the PCR reads anew with MiXCR; each CDR3 protein has one entry. The repertoire includes 400,000 to 600,000 distinct CDR3 sequences, about 21% of them detected once, and about 0.8% sits in the top ten. The genes are TRBV27 and TRBJ1-1, with D perhaps matching TRBD1 (5 bases). The TCR originated in a human donor in good health. Some libraries in this study had Jurkat cell RNA spiked in. Input material: naive CD8+ T cells from blood, with Jurkat cell RNA spiked in. Subset defined: FACS-sorted CD8+CD4-CCR7+CD45RA+ naive T cells. In DNA form, the CDR3 reads TGTGCCAGCAGTTTGGGGGTTTTCACTGAAGCTTTCTTT. Amino acid sequence: CASSLGVFTEAFF.